The source of this T cell receptor beta chain is a study of radiation and T cells in renal cell carcinoma. Findings of the study overall: From baseline, blood top tumor clonotypes peaked at 2 weeks post-radiation.

The J segment lost 8 bases and the V segment lost 0 bases, leaving 4 bases of the junction unmatched. Germline V gene sequence: CDR1 SGDLS, CDR2 YYNGEE. CDR3 length equals 14 residues. Noted time point: blood 4 weeks post-SBRT, at nephrectomy. Described treatment: 15 Gy SBRT to primary tumor, nephrectomy 4 weeks later. Nephrectomy followed 15 Gy stereotactic body radiation by 4 weeks. After SBRT, blood was collected at 2 and 4 weeks, plus baseline. Here immunoSEQ multiplex PCR was the method, and the copy in TCRdb shows in-frame clones only, minus some. The table includes 120,000 to 150,000 clones, approximately 86% detected once. About this clone itself: No antigen is known for it.

This TCR was sampled from a woman between 45 and 65 years old with renal cell carcinoma. This chain uses TRBV9 with TRBJ1-1; 10 nucleotides align to TRBD1. The sequences come from blood, collected from a patient whose treatment included radiotherapy and nephrectomy. The CDR3 nucleotides are TGTGCCAGCAGCGTAGGACAGGGGGCATCCGAAGCTTTCTTT. This gives the protein CASSVGQGASEAFF.